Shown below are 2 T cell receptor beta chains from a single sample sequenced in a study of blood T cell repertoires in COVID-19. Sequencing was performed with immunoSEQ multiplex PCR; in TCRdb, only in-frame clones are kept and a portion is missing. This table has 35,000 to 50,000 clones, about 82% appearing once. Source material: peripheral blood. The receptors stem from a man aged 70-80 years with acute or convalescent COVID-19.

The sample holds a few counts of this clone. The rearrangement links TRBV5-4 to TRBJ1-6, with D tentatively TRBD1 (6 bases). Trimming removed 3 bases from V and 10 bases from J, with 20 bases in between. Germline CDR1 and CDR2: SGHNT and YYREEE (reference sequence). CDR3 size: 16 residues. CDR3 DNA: TGTGCCAGCAGCTCCCCCTCTTCCGGGACATGGTCACCCCTCCACTTT. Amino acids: CASSSPSSGTWSPLHF.

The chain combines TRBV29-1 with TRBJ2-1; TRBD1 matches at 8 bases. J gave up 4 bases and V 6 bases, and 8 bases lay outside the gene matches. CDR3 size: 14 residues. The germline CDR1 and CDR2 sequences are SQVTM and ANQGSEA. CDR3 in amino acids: CSVSQGQEYNEQFF. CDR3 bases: TGCAGCGTCTCACAGGGACAGGAATACAATGAGCAGTTCTTC.